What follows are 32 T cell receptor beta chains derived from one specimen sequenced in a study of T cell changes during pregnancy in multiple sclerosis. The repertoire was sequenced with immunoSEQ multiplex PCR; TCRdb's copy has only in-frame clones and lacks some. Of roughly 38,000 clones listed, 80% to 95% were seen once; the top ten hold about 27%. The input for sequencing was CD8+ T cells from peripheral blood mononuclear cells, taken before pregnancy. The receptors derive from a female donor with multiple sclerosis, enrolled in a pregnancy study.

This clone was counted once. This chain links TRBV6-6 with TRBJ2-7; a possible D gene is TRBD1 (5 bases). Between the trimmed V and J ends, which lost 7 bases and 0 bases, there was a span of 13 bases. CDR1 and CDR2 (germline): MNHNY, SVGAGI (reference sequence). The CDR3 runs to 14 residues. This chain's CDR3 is CASTHGQGSYEQYF. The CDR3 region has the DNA TGTGCCAGCACTCATGGGCAGGGCTCCTACGAGCAGTACTTC.

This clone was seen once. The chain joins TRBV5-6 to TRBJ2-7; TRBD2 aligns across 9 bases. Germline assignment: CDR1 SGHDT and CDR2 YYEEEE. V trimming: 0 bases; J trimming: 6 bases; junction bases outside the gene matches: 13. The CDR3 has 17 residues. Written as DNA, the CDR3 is TGTGCCAGCAGCTTGGAATTCGGTAGCGGGAGCATACGCGAGCAGTACTTC. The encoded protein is CASSLEFGSGSIREQYF.

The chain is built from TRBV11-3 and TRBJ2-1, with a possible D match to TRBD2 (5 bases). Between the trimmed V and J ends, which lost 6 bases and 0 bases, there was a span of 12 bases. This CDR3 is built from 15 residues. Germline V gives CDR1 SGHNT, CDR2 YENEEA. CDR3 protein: CASSSSGGSYNEQFF. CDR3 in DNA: TGTGCCAGCAGTTCCAGCGGAGGCTCCTACAATGAGCAGTTCTTC.

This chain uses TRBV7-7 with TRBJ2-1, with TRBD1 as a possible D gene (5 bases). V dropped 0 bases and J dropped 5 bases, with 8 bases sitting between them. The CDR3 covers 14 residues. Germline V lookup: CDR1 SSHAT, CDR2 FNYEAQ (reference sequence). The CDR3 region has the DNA TGTGCCAGCAGCTTAGCGCTAGGGGACAATGAGCAGTTCTTC. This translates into CASSLALGDNEQFF. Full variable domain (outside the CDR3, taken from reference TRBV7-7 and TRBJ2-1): GAGVSQSPRYKVTKRGQDVTLRCDPISSHATLYWYQQALGQGPEFLTYFNYEAQPDKSGLPSDRFSAERPEGSISTLTIQRTEQRDSAMYRCASSLALGDNEQFFGPGTRLTVL.

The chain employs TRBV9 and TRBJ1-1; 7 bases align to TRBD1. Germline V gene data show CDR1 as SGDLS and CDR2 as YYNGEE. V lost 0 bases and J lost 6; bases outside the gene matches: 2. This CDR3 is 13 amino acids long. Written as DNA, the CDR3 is TGTGCCAGCAGCGTAGGAGGGGGCCCTGAAGCTTTCTTT. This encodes CASSVGGGPEAFF.

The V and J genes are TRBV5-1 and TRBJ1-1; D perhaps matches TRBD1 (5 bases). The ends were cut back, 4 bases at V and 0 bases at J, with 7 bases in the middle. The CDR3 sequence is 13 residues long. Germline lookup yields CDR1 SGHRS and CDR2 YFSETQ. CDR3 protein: CASSATVNTEAFF. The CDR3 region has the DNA TGCGCCAGCAGCGCGACAGTGAACACTGAAGCTTTCTTT.

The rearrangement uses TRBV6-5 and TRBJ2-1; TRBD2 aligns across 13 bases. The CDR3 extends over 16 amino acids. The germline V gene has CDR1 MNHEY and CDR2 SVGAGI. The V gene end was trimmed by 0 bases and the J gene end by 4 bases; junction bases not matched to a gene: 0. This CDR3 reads CASSYSTSGGYNEQFF. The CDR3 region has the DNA TGTGCCAGCAGTTACTCGACTAGCGGGGGGTACAATGAGCAGTTCTTC.

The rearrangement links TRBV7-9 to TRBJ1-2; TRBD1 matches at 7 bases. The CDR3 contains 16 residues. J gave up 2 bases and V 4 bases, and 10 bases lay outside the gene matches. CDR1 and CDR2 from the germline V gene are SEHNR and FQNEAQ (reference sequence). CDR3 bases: TGTGCCAGCAGCTCACCCATGACAGGGAAGAACTATGGCTACACCTTC. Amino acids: CASSSPMTGKNYGYTF.

The CDR3 nucleotides are TGTGCCACCACGTCGGACAGCCCCCCCCGGGAGCTGTTTTTT. Amino acids: CATTSDSPPRELFF. This chain joins TRBV27 and TRBJ2-2, with D possibly TRBD1 on 6 matching bases. Germline lookup yields CDR1 MNHEY and CDR2 SMNVEV (reference sequence). The CDR3 is 14 amino acids. The V gene lost 10 bases and the J gene lost 9 bases, with 21 bases spanning the gap.

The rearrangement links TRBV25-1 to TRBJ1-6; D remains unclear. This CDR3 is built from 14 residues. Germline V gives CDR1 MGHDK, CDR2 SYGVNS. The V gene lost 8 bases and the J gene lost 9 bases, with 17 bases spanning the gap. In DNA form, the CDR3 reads TGTGCCAGCGCGGTGGGAGGATTGGGTTCACCCCTCCACTTT. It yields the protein CASAVGGLGSPLHF. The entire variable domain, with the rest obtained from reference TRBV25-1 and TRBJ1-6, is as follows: EADIYQTPRYLVIGTGKKITLECSQTMGHDKMYWYQQDPGMELHLIHYSYGVNSTEKGDLSSESTVSRIRTEHFPLTLESARPSHTSQYLCASAVGGLGSPLHFGNGTRLTVT.

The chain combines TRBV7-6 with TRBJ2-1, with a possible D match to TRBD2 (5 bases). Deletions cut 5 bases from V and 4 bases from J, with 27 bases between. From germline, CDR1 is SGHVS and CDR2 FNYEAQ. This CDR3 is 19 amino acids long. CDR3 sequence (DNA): TGTGCCAGCAGCCCAGACATACCCGCTAGCCTAGTCAGTTACAATGAGCAGTTCTTC. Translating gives CASSPDIPASLVSYNEQFF.

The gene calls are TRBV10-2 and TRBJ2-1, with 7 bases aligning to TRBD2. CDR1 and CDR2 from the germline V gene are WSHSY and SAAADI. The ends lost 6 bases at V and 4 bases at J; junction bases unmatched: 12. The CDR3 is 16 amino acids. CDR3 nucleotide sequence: TGCGCCAGCAGCCTCACTAAAGCGGGACTTTACAATGAGCAGTTCTTC. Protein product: CASSLTKAGLYNEQFF.

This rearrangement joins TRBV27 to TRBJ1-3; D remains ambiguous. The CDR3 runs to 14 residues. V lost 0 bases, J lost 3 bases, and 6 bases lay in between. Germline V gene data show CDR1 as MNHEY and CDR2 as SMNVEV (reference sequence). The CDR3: CASSLSYRGNTIYF. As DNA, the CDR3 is TGTGCCAGCAGTTTATCTTATCGTGGAAACACCATATATTTT.

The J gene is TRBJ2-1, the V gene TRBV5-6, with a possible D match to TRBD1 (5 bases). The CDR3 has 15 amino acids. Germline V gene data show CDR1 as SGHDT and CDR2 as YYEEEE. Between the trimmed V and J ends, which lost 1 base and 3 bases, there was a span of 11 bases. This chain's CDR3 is CASSLKTVNYNEQFF. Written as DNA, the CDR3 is TGTGCCAGCAGCTTGAAGACAGTGAACTACAATGAGCAGTTCTTC.

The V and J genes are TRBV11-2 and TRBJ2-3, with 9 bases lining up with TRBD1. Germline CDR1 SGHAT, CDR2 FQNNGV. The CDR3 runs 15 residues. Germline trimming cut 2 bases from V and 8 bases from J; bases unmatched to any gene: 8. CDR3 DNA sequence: TGTGCCAGCAGCTTAAGGGGACAGGGCGAGAGTACGCAGTATTTT. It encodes CASSLRGQGESTQYF. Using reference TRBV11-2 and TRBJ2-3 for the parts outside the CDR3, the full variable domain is EAGVAQSPRYKIIEKRQSVAFWCNPISGHATLYWYQQILGQGPKLLIQFQNNGVVDDSQLPKDRFSAERLKGVDSTLKIQPAKLEDSAVYLCASSLRGQGESTQYFGPGTRLTVL.

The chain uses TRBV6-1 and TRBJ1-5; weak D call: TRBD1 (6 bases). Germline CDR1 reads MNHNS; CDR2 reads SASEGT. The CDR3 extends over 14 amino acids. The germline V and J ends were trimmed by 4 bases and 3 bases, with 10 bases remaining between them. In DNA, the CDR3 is TGTGCCAGCAGTGGCCACAGGGTCAATCAGCCCCAGCATTTT. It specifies CASSGHRVNQPQHF.

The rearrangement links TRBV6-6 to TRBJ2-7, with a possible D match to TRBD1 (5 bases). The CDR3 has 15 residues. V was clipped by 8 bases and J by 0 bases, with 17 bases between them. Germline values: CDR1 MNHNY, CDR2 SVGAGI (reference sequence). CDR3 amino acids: CASLNGKQDSYEQYF. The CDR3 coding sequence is TGTGCCAGCCTCAATGGGAAACAGGACTCCTACGAGCAGTACTTC.

CDR3 in amino acids: CASSRPQGLNTEAFF. CDR3 sequence (DNA): TGTGCCAGCAGCCGGCCGCAGGGCCTGAACACTGAAGCTTTCTTT. The genes are TRBV9 and TRBJ1-1, with a weak D call TRBD1 (5 bases). With 4 bases removed from V and 0 bases from J, the gap between germline ends came to 13 bases. The CDR3 is 15 residues long. Germline V gene data show CDR1 as SGDLS and CDR2 as YYNGEE.

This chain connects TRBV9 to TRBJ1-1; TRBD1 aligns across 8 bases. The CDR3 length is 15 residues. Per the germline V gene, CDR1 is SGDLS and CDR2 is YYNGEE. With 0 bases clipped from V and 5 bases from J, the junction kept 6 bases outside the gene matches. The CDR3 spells CASSVGTGTGTEAFF. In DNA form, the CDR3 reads TGTGCCAGCAGCGTAGGGACAGGGACGGGGACTGAAGCTTTCTTT.

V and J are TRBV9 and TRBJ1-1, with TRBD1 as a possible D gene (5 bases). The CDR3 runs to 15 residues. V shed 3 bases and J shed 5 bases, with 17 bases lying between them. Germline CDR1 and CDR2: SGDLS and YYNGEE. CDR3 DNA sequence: TGTGCCAGCAGCGGTCACCAGGGAGGGAGAACTGAAGCTTTCTTT. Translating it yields CASSGHQGGRTEAFF.

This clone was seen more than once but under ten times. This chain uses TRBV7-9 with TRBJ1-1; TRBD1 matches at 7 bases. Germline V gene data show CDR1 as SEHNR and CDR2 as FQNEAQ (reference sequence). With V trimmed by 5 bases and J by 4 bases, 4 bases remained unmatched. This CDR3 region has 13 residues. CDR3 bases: TGTGCCAGCAGCACCACAGGGGCCACTGAAGCTTTCTTT. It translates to CASSTTGATEAFF.

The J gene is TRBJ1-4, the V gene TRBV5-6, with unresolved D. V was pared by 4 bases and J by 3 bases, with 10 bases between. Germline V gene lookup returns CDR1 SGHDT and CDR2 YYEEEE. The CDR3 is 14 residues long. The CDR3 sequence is CASSTTGSNEKLFF. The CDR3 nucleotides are TGTGCCAGCAGCACTACGGGGTCTAATGAAAAACTGTTTTTT.

CDR3 sequence: CASSGDSYEQYF. In DNA form, the CDR3 reads TGTGCCAGCTCAGGGGACAGCTACGAGCAGTACTTC. The chain combines TRBV18 with TRBJ2-7, with 7 bases fitting TRBD1. CDR1 and CDR2 from the germline V gene are KGHSH and LQKENI. The CDR3 length is 12 residues. V gave up 5 bases and J gave up 3 bases; unmatched junction bases: 1.

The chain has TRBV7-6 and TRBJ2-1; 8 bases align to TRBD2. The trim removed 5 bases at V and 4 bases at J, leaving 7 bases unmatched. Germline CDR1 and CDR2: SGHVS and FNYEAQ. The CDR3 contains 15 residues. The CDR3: CASSPGGPAYNEQFF. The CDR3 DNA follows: TGTGCCAGCAGCCCGGGAGGGCCCGCTTACAATGAGCAGTTCTTC.

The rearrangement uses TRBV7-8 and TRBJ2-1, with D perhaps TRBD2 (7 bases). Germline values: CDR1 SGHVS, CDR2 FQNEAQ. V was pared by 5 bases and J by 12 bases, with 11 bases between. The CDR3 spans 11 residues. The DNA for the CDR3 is TGTGCCAGCAGCGCCGGGGGGCGGCAGTTCTTC. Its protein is CASSAGGRQFF.

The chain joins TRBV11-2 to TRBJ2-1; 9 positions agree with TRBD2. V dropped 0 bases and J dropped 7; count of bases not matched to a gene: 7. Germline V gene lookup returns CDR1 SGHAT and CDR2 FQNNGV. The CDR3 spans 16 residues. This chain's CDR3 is CASSLDWVAGVNEQFF. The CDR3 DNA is TGTGCCAGCAGCTTAGATTGGGTAGCGGGGGTAAATGAGCAGTTCTTC.

The CDR3 DNA reads as TGTGCCAGCAGTTTTAACGCGGCGGCTCTACGCGAGCAGTACTTC. This translates into CASSFNAAALREQYF. The chain recombines TRBV27 with TRBJ2-7, with unresolved D. The CDR3 totals 15 residues. V shed 3 bases and J shed 6 bases, with 18 bases lying between them. CDR1 and CDR2 (germline): MNHEY, SMNVEV (reference sequence).

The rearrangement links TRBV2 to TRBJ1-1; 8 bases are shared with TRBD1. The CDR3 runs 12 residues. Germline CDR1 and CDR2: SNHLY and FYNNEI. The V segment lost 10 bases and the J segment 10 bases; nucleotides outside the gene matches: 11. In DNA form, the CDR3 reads TGTGCCATTTTAACAGGGGGATCGCGAGCTTTCTTT. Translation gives CAILTGGSRAFF.

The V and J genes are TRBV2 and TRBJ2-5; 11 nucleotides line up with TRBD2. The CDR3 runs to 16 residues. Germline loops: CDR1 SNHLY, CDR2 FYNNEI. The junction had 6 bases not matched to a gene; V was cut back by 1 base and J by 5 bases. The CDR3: CASSEGQGLAGETQYF. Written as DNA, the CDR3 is TGTGCCAGCAGTGAAGGCCAAGGACTAGCGGGCGAGACCCAGTACTTC.

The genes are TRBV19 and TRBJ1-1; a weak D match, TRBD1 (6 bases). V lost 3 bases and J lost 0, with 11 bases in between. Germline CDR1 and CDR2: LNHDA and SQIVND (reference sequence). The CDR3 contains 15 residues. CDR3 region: CASSMGDTMNTEAFF. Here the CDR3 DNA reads TGTGCCAGTAGTATGGGGGACACGATGAACACTGAAGCTTTCTTT. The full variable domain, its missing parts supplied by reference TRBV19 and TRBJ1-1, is DGGITQSPKYLFRKEGQNVTLSCEQNLNHDAMYWYRQDPGQGLRLIYYSQIVNDFQKGDIAEGYSVSREKKESFPLTVTSAQKNPTAFYLCASSMGDTMNTEAFFGQGTRLTVV.

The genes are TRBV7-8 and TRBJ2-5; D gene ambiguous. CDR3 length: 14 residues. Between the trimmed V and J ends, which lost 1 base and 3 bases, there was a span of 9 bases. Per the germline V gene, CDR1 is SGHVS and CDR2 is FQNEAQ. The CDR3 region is CASSLDFLEETQYF. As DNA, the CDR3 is TGTGCCAGCAGCTTAGACTTCCTCGAAGAGACCCAGTACTTC.

The CDR3 spells CASSFTSGDTEAFF. DNA of the CDR3: TGTGCCAGCAGTTTCACATCGGGGGACACTGAAGCTTTCTTT. This sequence joins TRBV27 and TRBJ1-1, with D possibly TRBD1 on 5 matching bases. The CDR3 spans 14 residues. The V and J ends lost 3 bases and 3 bases respectively, with 11 bases between them. Germline CDR1 and CDR2: MNHEY and SMNVEV (reference sequence).